This is a list of T cell receptor beta chains from one sample in a study of radiation and T cells in renal cell carcinoma. Assay: immunoSEQ multiplex PCR; the TCRdb copy retains only in-frame clones and omits some. The repertoire has about 62,000 clones, about three quarters of them found once; the top ten carry roughly 7.5%. Sequenced material: blood, taken from a patient whose treatment included radiotherapy and nephrectomy. The receptors derive from a man aged 55-75 years with renal cell carcinoma. Each CDR3 is given with its conserved first and last residue. D genes are given only for firm matches. Not every row has a clone size; where given, it reads once, few, many or a size class.

CDR3 protein	CDR3 DNA	clone size	V gene	J gene	D gene
CASSSGLANTGELFF	TGTGCCAGCAGCTCAGGACTAGCGAACACCGGGGAGCTGTTTTTT	.	TRBV9	TRBJ2-2	TRBD2
CASSQMGGQRGFQETQYF	TGCGCCAGCAGTCAAATGGGTGGGCAGCGGGGATTCCAAGAGACCCAGTACTTC	.	TRBV23-1	TRBJ2-5	TRBD2
CASSSHGQGVGNQPQHF	TGTGCCAGCAGCTCCCACGGACAGGGGGTCGGCAATCAGCCCCAGCATTTT	.	TRBV27	TRBJ1-5	TRBD1
CASSLRPGDHEQYF	TGTGCCAGCAGCTTAAGGCCAGGGGATCACGAGCAGTACTTC	.	TRBV7-2	TRBJ2-7	.
CASKDRSSTDTQYF	TGTGCCAGCAAGGACCGGTCCAGCACAGATACGCAGTATTTT	.	TRBV6-6	TRBJ2-3	.
CSAQGTETQYF	TGCAGCGCACAGGGAACCGAGACCCAGTACTTC	.	TRBV20-1	TRBJ2-5	.
CSVPGGVGDEQYF	TGCAGCGTGCCAGGGGGCGTAGGGGACGAGCAGTACTTC	once	TRBV29-1	TRBJ2-7	TRBD1
CASSLGSNQETQYF	TGCGCCAGCAGCTTGGGGAGTAACCAAGAGACCCAGTACTTC	few	TRBV5-1	TRBJ2-5	.
CARSKIAGAYNEQFF	TGTGCCAGAAGCAAAATAGCGGGGGCCTACAATGAGCAGTTCTTC	once	TRBV5-3	TRBJ2-1	TRBD2
CASSRDRIGYTF	TGTGCCAGTAGCCGGGACAGGATAGGCTACACCTTC	.	TRBV19	TRBJ1-2	TRBD1
CASSLTRGLAGGQGDTQYF	TGTGCCAGCAGCTTGACGCGGGGACTAGCGGGGGGCCAGGGAGATACGCAGTATTTT	once	TRBV5-6	TRBJ2-3	TRBD2
CASCLGQGVLEYF	TGTGCCAGCTGCTTGGGGCAGGGGGTTTTGGAGTACTTC	.	TRBV6-6	TRBJ2-7	TRBD1
CASSDPRQVPAGANVLTF	TGTGCCAGCAGTGACCCTCGGCAGGTACCTGCCGGGGCCAACGTCCTGACTTTC	.	TRBV6-1	TRBJ2-6	.
CASSGSKAFF	TGTGCCAGCAGCGGCAGCAAAGCTTTCTTT	.	TRBV6-5	TRBJ1-1	.
CASLTTGGVGNEQFF	TGTGCCAGCCTTACGACAGGGGGTGTGGGCAATGAGCAGTTCTTC	.	TRBV27	TRBJ2-1	TRBD1
CASSVGTRAPYEQYF	TGTGCCAGCTCCGTCGGGACCCGGGCTCCCTACGAGCAGTACTTC	.	TRBV18	TRBJ2-7	.
CASRSGGATNEKLFF	TGTGCCAGTAGGTCGGGAGGGGCAACTAATGAAAAACTGTTTTTT	once	TRBV19	TRBJ1-4	.
CASSLTGYGYTF	TGCGCCAGCAGCTTAACAGGCTATGGCTACACCTTC	.	TRBV5-1	TRBJ1-2	.
CASSPTPGPSHSFYGYTF	TGTGCCAGCTCACCTACTCCCGGGCCCTCCCATTCGTTCTATGGCTACACCTTC	.	TRBV18	TRBJ1-2	.
CATGHEGLWYEQFF	TGTGCCACAGGCCATGAGGGTCTCTGGTATGAGCAGTTCTTC	few	TRBV6-1	TRBJ2-1	.
CASSRLMETQYF	TGTGCCAGCAGTCGTCTAATGGAGACCCAGTACTTC	.	TRBV2	TRBJ2-5	.
CASSGYSNTEAFF	TGTGCCAGCAGCGGTTACAGCAACACTGAAGCTTTCTTT	few	TRBV9	TRBJ1-1	.
CAIASGATNEKLFF	TGTGCCATCGCCTCGGGAGCAACTAATGAAAAACTGTTTTTT	.	TRBV10-3	TRBJ1-4	.
CASSSRFQGNEKLFF	TGTGCCAGCAGTTCCAGATTTCAGGGGAATGAAAAACTGTTTTTT	.	TRBV10-3	TRBJ1-4	.
CASSEYPLEIKQFF	TGTGCCAGCAGTGAATATCCCCTAGAAATCAAGCAGTTCTTC	.	TRBV2	TRBJ2-1	.
CAISEGQGYNEQFF	TGTGCCATCAGTGAAGGACAGGGGTACAATGAGCAGTTCTTC	.	TRBV10-3	TRBJ2-1	TRBD1
CAWSVLGPYNEQFF	TGTGCCTGGAGTGTACTAGGCCCCTACAATGAGCAGTTCTTC	.	TRBV30	TRBJ2-1	.
CASSIPGGYTEAFF	TGTGCCAGTAGTATCCCAGGGGGGTACACTGAAGCTTTCTTT	.	TRBV19	TRBJ1-1	TRBD1
CASSQVEGYGETQYF	TGTGCCAGCAGCCAGGTCGAGGGATACGGGGAGACCCAGTACTTC	once	TRBV14	TRBJ2-5	.
CASSRLAGNTGELFF	TGTGCCAGTAGTAGGCTAGCGGGGAATACCGGGGAGCTGTTTTTT	once	TRBV19	TRBJ2-2	TRBD2
CASSGLAGVLANEQFF	TGTGCCAGCAGCGGATTAGCGGGAGTGCTCGCCAATGAGCAGTTCTTC	.	TRBV11-3	TRBJ2-1	TRBD2
CASSLASRTALLATQYF	TGTGCCAGCAGCTTAGCTTCCCGGACAGCCCTTCTAGCTACGCAGTATTTT	few	TRBV7-6	TRBJ2-3	.
CASSPVVQRAYEQFF	TGCGCCAGCAGCCCGGTAGTCCAGAGGGCCTATGAGCAGTTCTTC	.	TRBV4-3	TRBJ2-1	.
CSASRTVAFF	TGCAGTGCTAGTCGTACGGTAGCTTTCTTT	once	TRBV20-1	TRBJ1-1	.
CASHTPGLNQPQHF	TGTGCCAGCCACACACCGGGACTCAATCAGCCCCAGCATTTT	.	TRBV6-5	TRBJ1-5	.
CASTPNLRGEKLFF	TGTGCCAGCACTCCTAACTTAAGGGGAGAAAAACTGTTTTTT	.	TRBV19	TRBJ1-4	.
CASSTQTGGETQYF	TGTGCCAGCAGTACTCAGACAGGAGGAGAGACCCAGTACTTC	.	TRBV6-6	TRBJ2-5	.
CASSDSDSGTDTQYF	TGCGCCAGCAGTGATTCGGACTCTGGCACAGATACGCAGTATTTT	.	TRBV10-1	TRBJ2-3	.
CASSKDRFYGYTF	TGTGCCAGTAGCAAAGACAGATTCTATGGCTACACCTTC	.	TRBV19	TRBJ1-2	.
CASSLGQGETQYF	TGTGCCAGCAGCTTGGGGCAGGGTGAGACCCAGTACTTC	medium-sized	TRBV7-8	TRBJ2-5	.
CASEGGGPQETQYF	TGTGCCAGCGAAGGCGGGGGGCCACAAGAGACCCAGTACTTC	.	TRBV6-1	TRBJ2-5	TRBD2
CASSYRGHSPLHF	TGTGCCAGCAGTTACAGGGGGCATTCACCCCTCCACTTT	few	TRBV6-5	TRBJ1-6	TRBD1
CASGLGRGFSEAFF	TGTGCCAGCGGCCTGGGCAGGGGATTCTCTGAAGCTTTCTTT	.	TRBV6-5	TRBJ1-1	.
CASSLPDRGSANEKLFF	TGTGCCAGCTCACTCCCGGACAGGGGGTCGGCTAATGAAAAACTGTTTTTT	.	TRBV18	TRBJ1-4	TRBD1
CASSVVGTGGHEQYF	TGTGCCAGCAGCGTAGTAGGGACAGGGGGCCACGAGCAGTACTTC	.	TRBV9	TRBJ2-7	TRBD1
CASTGRLDRLNINTEAFF	TGTGCCAGCACTGGGCGCCTGGACAGACTAAACATTAACACTGAAGCTTTCTTT	few	TRBV2	TRBJ1-1	.
CASSLYRGGEDEQFF	TGCGCCAGCAGCTTGTACCGGGGGGGTGAAGATGAGCAGTTCTTC	.	TRBV5-1	TRBJ2-1	TRBD2
CAITIDRGEQYF	TGTGCCATCACTATTGACAGGGGCGAGCAGTACTTC	few	TRBV10-3	TRBJ2-7	TRBD1
CASNRGLTGELFF	TGTGCCAGCAACAGGGGTTTGACCGGGGAGCTGTTTTTT	.	TRBV2	TRBJ2-2	TRBD1
CASSVERHRDTQYF	TGTGCCAGCAGCGTAGAACGGCATCGGGATACGCAGTATTTT	.	TRBV9	TRBJ2-3	.
CSAPPADPHNEQFF	TGCAGCGCGCCTCCAGCGGACCCCCACAATGAGCAGTTCTTC	.	TRBV29-1	TRBJ2-1	.
CASSISTGDNQPQHF	TGTGCCAGTAGTATATCTACGGGTGACAATCAGCCCCAGCATTTT	once	TRBV19	TRBJ1-5	.
CASRTTYITNYGYTF	TGTGCCAGCAGAACAACGTACATTACTAACTATGGCTACACCTTC	.	TRBV6-5	TRBJ1-2	.